Shown below are 21 T cell receptor beta chains from a single sample sequenced in a study of T cell changes during pregnancy in multiple sclerosis. Some clones are missing from TCRdb's copy, which holds only in-frame ones; the method was immunoSEQ multiplex PCR. Of about 87,000 clones in the sample, 93% were seen once. Sequenced material: peripheral blood, taken in the third trimester of pregnancy. Receptors originate from a female donor in good health, enrolled as a control in a pregnancy study.

The chain uses TRBV29-1 and TRBJ2-7; 9 bases align to TRBD2. The germline CDR1 and CDR2 sequences are SQVTM and ANQGSEA. CDR3 size: 15 residues. V lost 1 base to trimming and J lost 2 bases; unmatched junction nucleotides: 6. The CDR3 region has the DNA TGCAGCGTTGAAGGGGATAGCGGGAGAACCTACGAGCAGTACTTC. Translating it yields CSVEGDSGRTYEQYF.

The chain uses TRBV27 and TRBJ2-1; 11 nucleotides align to TRBD2. The CDR3 has 15 residues. Germline values: CDR1 MNHEY, CDR2 SMNVEV (reference sequence). The trim removed 2 bases at V and 8 bases at J, leaving 5 bases unmatched. The CDR3, as DNA: TGTGCCAGCAGTTTAATAGCGGGAGGGGGGTATGAGCAGTTCTTC. Protein: CASSLIAGGGYEQFF.

The V call is TRBV20-1, the J call TRBJ2-5; no clear D gene. CDR3 size: 11 residues. Trimming removed 4 bases from V and 5 bases from J, with 8 bases in between. Germline V gives CDR1 DFQATT, CDR2 SNEGSKA (reference sequence). CDR3 nucleotides: TGCAGTGCTATCCGGTATGAGACCCAGTACTTC. The encoded protein is CSAIRYETQYF.

The rearrangement uses TRBV6-5 and TRBJ2-7; 9 bases match TRBD1. This CDR3 has 13 amino acids. CDR1 MNHEY and CDR2 SVGAGI come from the germline V gene. The J segment lost 6 bases and the V segment lost 2 bases, leaving 2 bases of the junction unmatched. CDR3 amino acids: CASSYTGGSEQYF. For the CDR3, the DNA is TGTGCCAGCAGTTACACAGGGGGCTCCGAGCAGTACTTC.

The V and J genes are TRBV18 and TRBJ2-3; unclear D gene. V lost 6 bases and J lost 0, with 10 bases in between. This CDR3 is 14 amino acids long. The germline CDR1 and CDR2 sequences are KGHSH and LQKENI. In DNA form, the CDR3 reads TGTGCCAGCTCCCCTTATCCTAGCACAGATACGCAGTATTTT. Translating it yields CASSPYPSTDTQYF.

J is TRBJ2-7 and V is TRBV9, with 7 positions matching TRBD2. The CDR3 runs 15 residues. V was clipped by 0 bases and J by 1 base; unmatched bases: 4. The V gene's germline CDR1 is SGDLS and CDR2 YYNGEE. The CDR3 nucleotides are TGTGCCAGCAGCGTAGGGGAGGGCCCTTCCTACGAGCAGTACTTC. This gives the protein CASSVGEGPSYEQYF.

The CDR3 sequence: CASSERDRPYQPQHF. CDR3 coding DNA: TGTGCCAGCAGTGAACGGGACAGACCTTATCAGCCCCAGCATTTT. This chain connects TRBV28 to TRBJ1-5; 7 nucleotides agree with TRBD1. The germline V gene has CDR1 MDHEN and CDR2 SYDVKM. V shed 5 bases, J shed 5 bases, and the junction held 9 bases outside the gene matches. This CDR3 has 15 amino acids.

The chain couples TRBV7-6 to TRBJ2-7, with 9 bases that match TRBD1. The CDR3 length is 15 residues. Germline CDR1 is SGHVS and CDR2 is FNYEAQ. J gave up 4 bases and V 4 bases, and 8 bases lay outside the gene matches. CDR3 protein: CASSSGDRATYEQYF. The CDR3 region has the DNA TGTGCCAGCAGCTCGGGGGACAGGGCTACTTACGAGCAGTACTTC.

The chain uses TRBV29-1 and TRBJ2-5; 11 nucleotides match TRBD2. Per germline, CDR1 SQVTM and CDR2 ANQGSEA. The CDR3 spans 14 residues. The ends lost 6 bases at V and 2 bases at J; junction bases unmatched: 5. This CDR3 reads CSVTGTSGQETQYF. The DNA of the CDR3 is TGCAGCGTAACCGGGACTAGCGGACAAGAGACCCAGTACTTC.

J is TRBJ2-2 and V is TRBV7-8; possibly TRBD2 for D (5 bases). The length of the CDR3 is 15 residues. V dropped 4 bases and J dropped 2 bases, with 11 bases sitting between them. CDR1 is SGHVS, CDR2 FQNEAQ, per germline. CDR3 nucleotides: TGTGCCAGCAGCTCCTGGACGGGAAACACCGGGGAGCTGTTTTTT. The encoded protein is CASSSWTGNTGELFF.

This chain's CDR3 is CASSPGTAGNEQFF. The CDR3 DNA follows: TGCGCCAGCAGCCCGGGGACAGCGGGCAATGAGCAGTTCTTC. The V gene is TRBV5-1, the J gene TRBJ2-1, with a tentative D call TRBD1 (7 bases). The CDR3 totals 14 residues. CDR1 is SGHRS, CDR2 YFSETQ, per germline. Trimming took 4 bases from V and 6 from J, leaving 14 bases between them.

This chain links TRBV5-6 with TRBJ2-2; 8 positions match TRBD2. Germline CDR1 and CDR2: SGHDT and YYEEEE. With 3 bases clipped from V and 7 bases from J, the junction kept 2 bases outside the gene matches. The CDR3 has 13 amino acids. Written as DNA, the CDR3 is TGTGCCAGCAGCTATCGGGAGGGCGGGGAGCTGTTTTTT. Amino acid sequence: CASSYREGGELFF.

J is TRBJ1-5 and V is TRBV10-3; TRBD1 is a possible D gene (6 bases). The CDR3 is 17 residues long. Per germline, CDR1 ENHRY and CDR2 SYGVKD. Trimming stripped 6 bases from V and 1 base from J, with 19 bases between. The CDR3 sequence is CAISRTGMGTSNQPQHF. CDR3 nucleotide sequence: TGTGCCATCAGCAGAACAGGGATGGGAACAAGCAATCAGCCCCAGCATTTT.

This chain joins TRBV9 and TRBJ2-2, with 9 nucleotides matching TRBD2. V was pared by 4 bases and J by 1 base, with 5 bases of the junction left unmatched. Germline V gives CDR1 SGDLS, CDR2 YYNGEE. CDR3 size: 16 residues. The CDR3 nucleotides are TGTGCCAGCAGCATGAAACTAGCGGGGAACACCGGGGAGCTGTTTTTT. Translated, it gives CASSMKLAGNTGELFF.

The chain has TRBV9 and TRBJ2-1; possibly TRBD2 for D (8 bases). V was trimmed by 4 bases and J by 7 bases, leaving 30 bases between them. Germline-derived CDR1 and CDR2 are SGDLS and YYNGEE. The CDR3 covers 19 residues. The CDR3 nucleotides read TGTGCCAGCAGCTTCACCTCCTCAGGGGGGGGACTAGGTGGAAATGAGCAGTTCTTC. It encodes CASSFTSSGGGLGGNEQFF.

The J gene is TRBJ2-2, the V gene TRBV5-6, with D possibly TRBD2 on 6 matching bases. Germline loops: CDR1 SGHDT, CDR2 YYEEEE. Between the trimmed V and J ends, which lost 7 bases and 6 bases, there was a span of 19 bases. The length of the CDR3 is 15 residues. The CDR3 region is CASGWDSKRSGELFF. The CDR3 nucleotides are TGTGCCAGCGGCTGGGACTCCAAAAGATCCGGGGAGCTGTTTTTT.

The gene calls are TRBV7-9 and TRBJ2-7, with D tentatively TRBD2 (5 bases). Trimming removed 1 base from V and 3 bases from J, with 7 bases in between. CDR3 length equals 13 residues. The germline CDR1 and CDR2 sequences are SEHNR and FQNEAQ (reference sequence). CDR3 residues: CASSLEGGYEQYF. In nucleotides, the CDR3 is TGTGCCAGCAGCTTAGAAGGAGGCTACGAGCAGTACTTC.

The chain is built from TRBV29-1 and TRBJ2-7, with 9 bases matching TRBD1. Germline loops: CDR1 SQVTM, CDR2 ANQGSEA. The CDR3 is 14 residues long. With V trimmed by 5 bases and J by 4 bases, 9 bases remained unmatched. As DNA, the CDR3 is TGCAGCGTTAAATCCATGACAGGGGGTTACGAGCAGTACTTC. The encoded protein is CSVKSMTGGYEQYF.

The chain has TRBV19 and TRBJ1-5; D not resolved. The V gene lost 1 base and the J gene lost 9 bases, with 10 bases spanning the gap. There are 13 residues in the CDR3. Germline V gene sequence: CDR1 LNHDA, CDR2 SQIVND (reference sequence). CDR3 in DNA: TGTGCCAGTAGTATAGGGGCGGGGTGGCCCCAGCATTTT. As protein: CASSIGAGWPQHF.

CDR3 region: CASSEGGGPVYEQYF. The CDR3 DNA follows: TGTGCCAGCAGCGAGGGGGGAGGGCCAGTCTACGAGCAGTACTTC. The chain has TRBV2 and TRBJ2-7; D may be TRBD2 (7 bases). Germline V gene lookup returns CDR1 SNHLY and CDR2 FYNNEI. V was clipped by 6 bases and J by 3 bases, with 18 bases between them. This CDR3 has 15 amino acids.

The chain recombines TRBV5-1 with TRBJ1-4; 9 bases line up with TRBD1. The trim removed 7 bases at V and 5 bases at J, leaving 6 bases unmatched. The CDR3 is 14 residues long. CDR1 SGHRS and CDR2 YFSETQ come from the germline V gene. The DNA of the CDR3 is TGCGCCAGCGGTCGACAGGGGGTAAATGAAAAACTGTTTTTT. As protein: CASGRQGVNEKLFF. The full variable domain, completed using reference TRBV5-1 and TRBJ1-4, is KAGVTQTPRYLIKTRGQQVTLSCSPISGHRSVSWYQQTPGQGLQFLFEYFSETQRNKGNFPGRFSGRQFSNSRSEMNVSTLELGDSALYLCASGRQGVNEKLFFGSGTQLSVL.